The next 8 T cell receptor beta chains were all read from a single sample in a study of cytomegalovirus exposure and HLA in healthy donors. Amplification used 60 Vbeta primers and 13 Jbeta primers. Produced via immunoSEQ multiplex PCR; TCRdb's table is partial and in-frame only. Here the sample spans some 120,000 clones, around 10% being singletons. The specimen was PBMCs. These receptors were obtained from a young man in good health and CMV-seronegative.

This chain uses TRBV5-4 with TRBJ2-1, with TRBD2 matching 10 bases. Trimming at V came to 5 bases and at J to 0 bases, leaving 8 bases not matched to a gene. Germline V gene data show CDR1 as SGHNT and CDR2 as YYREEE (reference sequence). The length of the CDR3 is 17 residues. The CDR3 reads CASSPLAGASSYNEQFF. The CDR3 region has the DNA TGTGCCAGCAGTCCCCTAGCGGGGGCAAGCTCCTACAATGAGCAGTTCTTC.

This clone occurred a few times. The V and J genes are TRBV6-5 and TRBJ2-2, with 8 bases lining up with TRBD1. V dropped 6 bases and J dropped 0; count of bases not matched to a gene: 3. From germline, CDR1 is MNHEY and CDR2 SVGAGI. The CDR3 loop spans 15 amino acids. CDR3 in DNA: TGTGCCAGCAGCTTACAGGGGGCGAACACCGGGGAGCTGTTTTTT. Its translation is CASSLQGANTGELFF.

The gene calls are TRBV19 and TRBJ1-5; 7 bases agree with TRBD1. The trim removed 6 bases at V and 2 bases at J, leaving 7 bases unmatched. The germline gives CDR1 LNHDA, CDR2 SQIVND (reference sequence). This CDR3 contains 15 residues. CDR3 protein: CASRADREGNQPQHF. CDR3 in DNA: TGTGCCAGTAGGGCTGACAGGGAAGGCAATCAGCCCCAGCATTTT. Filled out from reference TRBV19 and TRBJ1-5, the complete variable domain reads DGGITQSPKYLFRKEGQNVTLSCEQNLNHDAMYWYRQDPGQGLRLIYYSQIVNDFQKGDIAEGYSVSREKKESFPLTVTSAQKNPTAFYLCASRADREGNQPQHFGDGTRLSIL.

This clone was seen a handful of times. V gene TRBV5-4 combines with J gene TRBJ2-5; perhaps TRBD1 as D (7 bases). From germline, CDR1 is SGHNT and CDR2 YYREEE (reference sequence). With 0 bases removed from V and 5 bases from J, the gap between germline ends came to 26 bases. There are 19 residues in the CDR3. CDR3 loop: CASSLGLFGGGGEVETQYF. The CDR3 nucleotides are TGTGCCAGCAGCTTGGGCCTATTCGGTGGAGGGGGCGAGGTCGAGACCCAGTACTTC. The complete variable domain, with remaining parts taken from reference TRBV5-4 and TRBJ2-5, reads ETGVTQSPTHLIKTRGQQVTLRCSSQSGHNTVSWYQQALGQGPQFIFQYYREEENGRGNFPPRFSGLQFPNYSSELNVNALELDDSALYLCASSLGLFGGGGEVETQYFGPGTRLLVL.

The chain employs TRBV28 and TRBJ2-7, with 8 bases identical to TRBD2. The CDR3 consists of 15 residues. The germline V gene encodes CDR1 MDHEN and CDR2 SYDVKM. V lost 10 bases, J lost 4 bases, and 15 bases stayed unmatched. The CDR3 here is CATHESGGSGYEQYF. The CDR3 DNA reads TGTGCCACCCACGAGAGCGGGGGAAGTGGTTACGAGCAGTACTTC.

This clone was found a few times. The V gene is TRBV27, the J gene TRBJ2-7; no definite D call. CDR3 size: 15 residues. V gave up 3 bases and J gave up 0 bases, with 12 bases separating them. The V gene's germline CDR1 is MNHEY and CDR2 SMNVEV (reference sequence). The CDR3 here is CASSFAGYSSYEQYF. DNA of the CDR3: TGTGCCAGCAGTTTTGCAGGATATAGCTCCTACGAGCAGTACTTC.

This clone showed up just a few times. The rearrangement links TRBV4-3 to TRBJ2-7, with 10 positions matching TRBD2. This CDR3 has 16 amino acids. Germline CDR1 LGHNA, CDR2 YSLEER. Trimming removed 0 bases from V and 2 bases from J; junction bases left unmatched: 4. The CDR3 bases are TGCGCCAGCAGCCAAGATACCAGCGGGGGGGCCTACGAGCAGTACTTC. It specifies CASSQDTSGGAYEQYF.

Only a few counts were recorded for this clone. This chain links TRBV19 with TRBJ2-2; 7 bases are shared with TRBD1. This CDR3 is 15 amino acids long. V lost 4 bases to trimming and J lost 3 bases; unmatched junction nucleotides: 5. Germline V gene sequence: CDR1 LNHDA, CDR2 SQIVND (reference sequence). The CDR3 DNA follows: TGTGCCAGTAGTAGACAGGGATGGGACACCGGGGAGCTGTTTTTT. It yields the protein CASSRQGWDTGELFF.